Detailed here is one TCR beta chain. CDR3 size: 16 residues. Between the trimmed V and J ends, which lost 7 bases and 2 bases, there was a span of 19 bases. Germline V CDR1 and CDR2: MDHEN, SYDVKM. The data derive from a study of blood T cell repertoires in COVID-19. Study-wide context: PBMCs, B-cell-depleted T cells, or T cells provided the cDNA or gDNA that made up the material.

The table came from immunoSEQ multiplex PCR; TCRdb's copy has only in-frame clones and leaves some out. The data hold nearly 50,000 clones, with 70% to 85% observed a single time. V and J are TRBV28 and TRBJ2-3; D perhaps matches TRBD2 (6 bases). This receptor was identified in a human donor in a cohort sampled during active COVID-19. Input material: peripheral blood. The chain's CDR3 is CASTFWRDPTTDTQYF. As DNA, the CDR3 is TGTGCCAGCACCTTTTGGAGGGACCCGACCACAGATACGCAGTATTTT.